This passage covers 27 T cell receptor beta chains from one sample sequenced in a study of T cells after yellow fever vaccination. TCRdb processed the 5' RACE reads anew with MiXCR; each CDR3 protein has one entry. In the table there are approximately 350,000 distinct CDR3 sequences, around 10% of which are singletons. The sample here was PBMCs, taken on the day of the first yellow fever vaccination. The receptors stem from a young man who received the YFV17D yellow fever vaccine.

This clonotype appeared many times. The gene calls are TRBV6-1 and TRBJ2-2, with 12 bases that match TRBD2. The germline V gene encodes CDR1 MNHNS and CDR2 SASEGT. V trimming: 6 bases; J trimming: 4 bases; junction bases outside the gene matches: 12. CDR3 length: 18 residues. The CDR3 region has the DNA TGTGCCAGCAGCCGTACTAGCGGGGGGTCTACCTCCACCGGGGAGCTGTTTTTT. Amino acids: CASSRTSGGSTSTGELFF.

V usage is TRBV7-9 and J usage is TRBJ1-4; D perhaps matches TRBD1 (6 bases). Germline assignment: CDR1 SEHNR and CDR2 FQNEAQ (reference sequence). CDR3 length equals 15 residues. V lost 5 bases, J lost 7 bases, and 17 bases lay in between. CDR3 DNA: TGTGCCAGCAGCCTAACAGACAGGTTAGGTGAAAAACTGTTTTTT. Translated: CASSLTDRLGEKLFF.

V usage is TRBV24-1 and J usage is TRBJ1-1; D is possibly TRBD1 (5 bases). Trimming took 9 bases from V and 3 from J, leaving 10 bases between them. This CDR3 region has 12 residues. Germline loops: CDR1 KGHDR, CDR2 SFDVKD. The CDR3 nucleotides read TGTGCCACCCTTAGACAGCACACTGAAGCTTTCTTT. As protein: CATLRQHTEAFF.

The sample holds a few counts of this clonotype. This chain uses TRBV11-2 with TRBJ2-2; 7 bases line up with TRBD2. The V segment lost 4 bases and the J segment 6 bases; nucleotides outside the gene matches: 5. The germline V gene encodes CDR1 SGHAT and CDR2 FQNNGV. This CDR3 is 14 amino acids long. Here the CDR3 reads CASSWRLAPGELFF. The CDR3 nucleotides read TGTGCCAGCAGCTGGAGACTAGCCCCCGGGGAGCTGTTTTTT.

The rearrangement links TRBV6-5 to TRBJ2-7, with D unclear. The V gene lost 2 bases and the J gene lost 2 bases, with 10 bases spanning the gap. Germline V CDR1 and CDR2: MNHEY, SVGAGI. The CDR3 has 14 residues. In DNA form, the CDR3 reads TGTGCCAGCAGTTACAGGGTAGTCCCCTACGAGCAGTACTTC. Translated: CASSYRVVPYEQYF.

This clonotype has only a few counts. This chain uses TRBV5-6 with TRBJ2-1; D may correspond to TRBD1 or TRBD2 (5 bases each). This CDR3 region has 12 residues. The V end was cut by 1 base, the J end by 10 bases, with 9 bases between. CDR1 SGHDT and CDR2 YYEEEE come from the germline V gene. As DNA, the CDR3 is TGTGCCAGCAGCTTGCGAGGGGTCGAGCAGTTCTTC. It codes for CASSLRGVEQFF.

DNA of the CDR3: TGTGCCAGCACGGGGGGAGGCAGAGAAGAGACCCAGTACTTC. This sequence encodes CASTGGGREETQYF. The rearrangement links TRBV11-2 to TRBJ2-5; 7 nucleotides align to TRBD2. V dropped 7 bases and J dropped 3; count of bases not matched to a gene: 8. The CDR3 consists of 14 residues. Looked up from germline, CDR1 is SGHAT and CDR2 is FQNNGV. The whole variable domain, filled in from reference TRBV11-2 and TRBJ2-5, reads EAGVAQSPRYKIIEKRQSVAFWCNPISGHATLYWYQQILGQGPKLLIQFQNNGVVDDSQLPKDRFSAERLKGVDSTLKIQPAKLEDSAVYLCASTGGGREETQYFGPGTRLLVL.

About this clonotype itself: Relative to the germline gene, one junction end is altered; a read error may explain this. In DNA form, the CDR3 reads TGTACCAGCAGCTTGGTGGGACACGGAAAGGGGAACTATGGCTACACCTTC. This translates into CTSSLVGHGKGNYGYTF. J is TRBJ1-2 and V is TRBV5-6, with TRBD1 as a possible D gene (6 bases). Germline CDR1 and CDR2: SGHDT and YYEEEE. The CDR3 is made up of 17 amino acids.

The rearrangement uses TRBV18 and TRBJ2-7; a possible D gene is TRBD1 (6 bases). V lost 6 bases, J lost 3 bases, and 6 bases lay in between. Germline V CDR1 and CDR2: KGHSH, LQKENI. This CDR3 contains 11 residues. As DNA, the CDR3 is TGTGCCAGCTCGACAGGCTACGAGCAGTACTTC. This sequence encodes CASSTGYEQYF.

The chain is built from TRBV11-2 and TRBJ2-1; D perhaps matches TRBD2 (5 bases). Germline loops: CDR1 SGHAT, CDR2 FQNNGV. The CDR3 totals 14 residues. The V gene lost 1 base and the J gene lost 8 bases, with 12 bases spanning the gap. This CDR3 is CASSLAPSRYEQFF. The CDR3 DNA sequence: TGTGCCAGCAGCTTAGCCCCTAGCAGGTATGAGCAGTTCTTC.

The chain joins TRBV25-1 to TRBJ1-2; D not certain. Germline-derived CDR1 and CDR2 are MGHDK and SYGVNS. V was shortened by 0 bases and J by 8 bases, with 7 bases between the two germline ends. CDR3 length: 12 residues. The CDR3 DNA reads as TGTGCCAGCAGTGAATACACGGGCGGCTACACCTTC. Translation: CASSEYTGGYTF.

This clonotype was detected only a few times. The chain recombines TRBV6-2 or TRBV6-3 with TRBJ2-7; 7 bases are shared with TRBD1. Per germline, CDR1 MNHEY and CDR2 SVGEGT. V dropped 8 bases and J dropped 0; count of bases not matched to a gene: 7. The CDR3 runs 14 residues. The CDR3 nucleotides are TGTGCCAGCCGCCTACAGGGGCGCTCCTACGAGCAGTACGTC. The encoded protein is CASRLQGRSYEQYV.

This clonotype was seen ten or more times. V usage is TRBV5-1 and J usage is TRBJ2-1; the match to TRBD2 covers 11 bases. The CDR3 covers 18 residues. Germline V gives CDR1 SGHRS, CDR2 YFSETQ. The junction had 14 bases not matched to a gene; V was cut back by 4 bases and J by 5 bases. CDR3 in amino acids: CASSTGGVAGGLNNEQFF. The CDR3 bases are TGCGCCAGCAGCACCGGCGGAGTAGCGGGGGGGCTGAACAATGAGCAGTTCTTC.

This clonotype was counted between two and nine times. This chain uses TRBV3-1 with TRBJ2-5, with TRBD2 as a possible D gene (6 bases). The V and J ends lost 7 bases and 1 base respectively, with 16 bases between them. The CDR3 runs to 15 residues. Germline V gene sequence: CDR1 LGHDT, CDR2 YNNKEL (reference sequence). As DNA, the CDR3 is TGTGCCAGCAACCCGGACGGGGGTTCCCAAGAGACCCAGTACTTC. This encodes CASNPDGGSQETQYF.

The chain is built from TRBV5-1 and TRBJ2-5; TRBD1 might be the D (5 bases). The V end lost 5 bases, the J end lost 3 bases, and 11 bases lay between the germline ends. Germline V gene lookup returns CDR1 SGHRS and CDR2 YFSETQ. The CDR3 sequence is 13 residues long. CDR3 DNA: TGCGCCAGCAGTTTCGAAGGGGAAGAGACCCAGTACTTC. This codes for CASSFEGEETQYF.

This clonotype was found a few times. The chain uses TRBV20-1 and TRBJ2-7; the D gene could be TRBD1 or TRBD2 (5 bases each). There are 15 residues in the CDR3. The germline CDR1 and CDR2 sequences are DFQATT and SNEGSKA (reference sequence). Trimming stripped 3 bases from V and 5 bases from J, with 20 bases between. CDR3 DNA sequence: TGCAGTGCTAGGCCCTGGGGGTCCGCGGGCCACGAGCAGTACTTC. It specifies CSARPWGSAGHEQYF.

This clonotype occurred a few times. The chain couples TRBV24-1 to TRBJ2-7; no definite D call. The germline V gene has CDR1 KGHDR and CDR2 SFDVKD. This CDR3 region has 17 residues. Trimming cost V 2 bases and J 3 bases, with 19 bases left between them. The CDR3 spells CATSDYLPKTYRYEQYF. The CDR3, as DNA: TGTGCCACCAGTGATTATCTCCCCAAAACATACCGCTACGAGCAGTACTTC.

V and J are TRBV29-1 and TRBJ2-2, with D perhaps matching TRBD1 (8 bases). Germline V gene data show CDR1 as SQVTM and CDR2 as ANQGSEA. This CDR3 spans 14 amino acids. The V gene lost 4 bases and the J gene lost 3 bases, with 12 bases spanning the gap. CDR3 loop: CSVGTGGDTGELFF. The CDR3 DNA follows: TGCAGCGTTGGTACAGGGGGGGACACCGGGGAGCTGTTTTTT.

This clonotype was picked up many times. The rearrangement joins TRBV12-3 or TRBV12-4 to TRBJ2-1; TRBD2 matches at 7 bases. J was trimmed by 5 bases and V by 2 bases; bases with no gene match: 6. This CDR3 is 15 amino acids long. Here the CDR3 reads CASSLTGGKHNEQFF. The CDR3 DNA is TGTGCCAGCAGTTTAACGGGGGGTAAACACAATGAGCAGTTCTTC.

CDR3 region: CASSGLYEQYV. The CDR3 DNA reads TGTGCCAGCAGTGGGCTCTACGAGCAGTACGTC. J is TRBJ2-7 and V is TRBV6-4; D is unresolved. The CDR3 is 11 amino acids. The V and J ends lost 4 bases and 3 bases respectively, with 4 bases between them. The germline CDR1 and CDR2 sequences are MRHNA and SNTAGT.

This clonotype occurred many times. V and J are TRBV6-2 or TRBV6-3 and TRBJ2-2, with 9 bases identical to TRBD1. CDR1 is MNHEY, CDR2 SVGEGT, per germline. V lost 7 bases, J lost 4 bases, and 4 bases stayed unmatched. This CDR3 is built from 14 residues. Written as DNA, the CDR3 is TGTGCCAGCAAACAGGGGGCATCCACCGGGGAGCTGTTTTTT. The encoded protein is CASKQGASTGELFF.

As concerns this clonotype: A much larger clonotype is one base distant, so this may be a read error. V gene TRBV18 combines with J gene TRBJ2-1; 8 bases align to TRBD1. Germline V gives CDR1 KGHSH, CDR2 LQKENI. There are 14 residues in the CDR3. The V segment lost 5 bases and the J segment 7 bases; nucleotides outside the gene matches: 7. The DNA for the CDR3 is TGTGCCAGCTCATCAAGACAGGGGACTAATGAGCAGTTCTTC. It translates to CASSSRQGTNEQFF. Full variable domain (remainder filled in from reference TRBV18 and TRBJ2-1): NAGVMQNPRHLVRRRGQEARLRCSPMKGHSHVYWYRQLPEEGLKFMVYLQKENIIDESGMPKERFSAEFPKEGPSILRIQQVVRGDSAAYFCASSSRQGTNEQFFGPGTRLTVL.

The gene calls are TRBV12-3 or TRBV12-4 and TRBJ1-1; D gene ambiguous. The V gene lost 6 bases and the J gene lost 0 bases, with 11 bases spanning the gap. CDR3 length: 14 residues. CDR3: CASSPDGLNTEAFF. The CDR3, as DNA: TGTGCCAGCAGCCCCGACGGATTGAACACTGAAGCTTTCTTT.

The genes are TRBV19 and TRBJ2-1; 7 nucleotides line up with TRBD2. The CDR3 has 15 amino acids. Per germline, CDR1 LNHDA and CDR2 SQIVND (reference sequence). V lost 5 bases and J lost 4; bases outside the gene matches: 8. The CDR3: CASSDGTIRYNEQFF. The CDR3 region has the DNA TGTGCCAGTAGTGACGGGACTATACGTTACAATGAGCAGTTCTTC.

The CDR3 protein is CASSLGQDQETQYF. CDR3 in DNA: TGTGCCAGCAGCTTGGGACAGGACCAAGAGACCCAGTACTTC. V usage is TRBV5-4 and J usage is TRBJ2-5, with D perhaps matching TRBD1 (6 bases). CDR3 size: 14 residues. Between the trimmed V and J ends, which lost 0 bases and 0 bases, there was a span of 6 bases. From germline, CDR1 is SGHNT and CDR2 YYREEE (reference sequence).

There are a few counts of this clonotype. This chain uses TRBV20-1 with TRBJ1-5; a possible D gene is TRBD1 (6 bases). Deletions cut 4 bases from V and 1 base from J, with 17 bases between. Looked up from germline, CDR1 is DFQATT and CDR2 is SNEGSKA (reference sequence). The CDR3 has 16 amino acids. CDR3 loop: CSAINREGSSNQPQHF. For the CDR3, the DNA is TGCAGTGCTATAAACAGGGAGGGATCGAGCAATCAGCCCCAGCATTTT.

The CDR3 spells CASSLSATSTDTQYF. The DNA of the CDR3 is TGTGCCAGCAGCCTAAGCGCTACTAGCACAGATACGCAGTATTTT. The genes are TRBV7-9 and TRBJ2-3, with unresolved D. The CDR3 consists of 15 residues. Trimming took 5 bases from V and 0 from J, leaving 12 bases between them. Germline-derived CDR1 and CDR2 are SEHNR and FQNEAQ (reference sequence).